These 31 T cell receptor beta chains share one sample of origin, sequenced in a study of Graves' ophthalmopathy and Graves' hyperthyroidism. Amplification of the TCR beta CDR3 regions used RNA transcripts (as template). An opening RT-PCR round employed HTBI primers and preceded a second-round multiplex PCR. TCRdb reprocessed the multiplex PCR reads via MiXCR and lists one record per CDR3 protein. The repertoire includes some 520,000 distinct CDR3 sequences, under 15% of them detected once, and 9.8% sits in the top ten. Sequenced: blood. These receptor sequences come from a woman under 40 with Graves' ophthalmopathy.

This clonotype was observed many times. The CDR3 DNA reads TGTGCCAGCAGCTTAGGGACAGGGATGGCCGGGGAGCTGTTTTTT. This sequence encodes CASSLGTGMAGELFF. This rearrangement joins TRBV7-2 to TRBJ2-2, with 8 bases fitting TRBD1. Germline V gene lookup returns CDR1 SGHTA and CDR2 FQGNSA. V gave up 1 base and J gave up 6 bases; unmatched junction bases: 4. The CDR3 runs to 15 residues.

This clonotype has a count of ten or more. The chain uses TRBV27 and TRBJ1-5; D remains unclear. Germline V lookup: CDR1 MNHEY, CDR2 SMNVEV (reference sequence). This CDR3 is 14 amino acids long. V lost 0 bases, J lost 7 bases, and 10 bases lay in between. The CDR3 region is CASSLSWGYQPQHF. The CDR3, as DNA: TGTGCCAGCAGTTTATCGTGGGGTTACCAGCCCCAGCATTTT.

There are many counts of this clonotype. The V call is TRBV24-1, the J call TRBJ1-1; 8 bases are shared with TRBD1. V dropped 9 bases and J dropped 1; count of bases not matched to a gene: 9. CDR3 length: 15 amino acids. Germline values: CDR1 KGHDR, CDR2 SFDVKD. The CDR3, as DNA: TGTGCCACCCCAACAGGGGGAAGGGGGAACACTGAAGCTTTCTTT. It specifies CATPTGGRGNTEAFF.

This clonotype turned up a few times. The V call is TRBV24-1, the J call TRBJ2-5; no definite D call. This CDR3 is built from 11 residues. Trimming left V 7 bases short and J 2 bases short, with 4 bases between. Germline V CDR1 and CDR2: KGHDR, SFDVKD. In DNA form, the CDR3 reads TGTGCCACCAGCCTGCAAGAGACCCAGTACTTC. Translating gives CATSLQETQYF.

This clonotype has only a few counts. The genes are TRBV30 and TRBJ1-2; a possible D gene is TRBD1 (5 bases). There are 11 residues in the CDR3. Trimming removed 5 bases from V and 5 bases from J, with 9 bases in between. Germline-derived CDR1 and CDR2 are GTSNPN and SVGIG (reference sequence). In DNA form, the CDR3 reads TGTGCCTGGCGACAGAGTTATGGCTACACCTTC. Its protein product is CAWRQSYGYTF.

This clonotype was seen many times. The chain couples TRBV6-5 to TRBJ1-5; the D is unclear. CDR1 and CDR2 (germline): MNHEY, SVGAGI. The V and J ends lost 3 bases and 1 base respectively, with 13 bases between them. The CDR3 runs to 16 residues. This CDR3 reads CASSYLGPLSNQPQHF. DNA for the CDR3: TGTGCCAGCAGTTATTTGGGCCCCTTGAGCAATCAGCCCCAGCATTTT.

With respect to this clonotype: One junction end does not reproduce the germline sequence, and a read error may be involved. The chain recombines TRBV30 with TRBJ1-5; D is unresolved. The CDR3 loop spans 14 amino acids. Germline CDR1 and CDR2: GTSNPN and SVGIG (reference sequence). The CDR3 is CAWSVVDVRQPQQF. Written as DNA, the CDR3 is TGTGCCTGGAGTGTAGTGGATGTCCGGCAGCCCCAGCAGTTT. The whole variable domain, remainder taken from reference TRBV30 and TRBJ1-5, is SQTIHQWPATLVQPVGSPLSLECTVEGTSNPNLYWYRQAAGRGLQLLFYSVGIGQISSEVPQNLSASRPQDRQFILSSKKLLLSDSGFYLCAWSVVDVRQPQQFGDGTRLSIL.

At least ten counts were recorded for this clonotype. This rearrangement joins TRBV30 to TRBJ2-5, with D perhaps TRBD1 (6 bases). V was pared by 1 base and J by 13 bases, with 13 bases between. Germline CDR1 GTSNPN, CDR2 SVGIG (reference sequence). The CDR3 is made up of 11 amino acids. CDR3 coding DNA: TGTGCCTGGAGTGGAGGACAGCAATCGTACTTC. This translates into CAWSGGQQSYF.

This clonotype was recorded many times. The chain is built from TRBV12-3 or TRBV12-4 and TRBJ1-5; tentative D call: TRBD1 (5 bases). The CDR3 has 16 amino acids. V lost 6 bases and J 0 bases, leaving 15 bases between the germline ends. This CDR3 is CASSRGDVDSNQPQHF. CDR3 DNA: TGTGCCAGCAGCCGTGGGGACGTTGATAGCAATCAGCCCCAGCATTTT.

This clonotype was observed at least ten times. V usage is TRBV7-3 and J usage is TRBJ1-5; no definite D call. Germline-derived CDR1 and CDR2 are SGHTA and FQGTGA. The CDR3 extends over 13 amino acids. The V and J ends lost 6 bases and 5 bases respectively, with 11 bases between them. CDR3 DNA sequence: TGTGCCAGCAGTAGTGGGAGAGATCAGCCCCAGCATTTT. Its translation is CASSSGRDQPQHF.

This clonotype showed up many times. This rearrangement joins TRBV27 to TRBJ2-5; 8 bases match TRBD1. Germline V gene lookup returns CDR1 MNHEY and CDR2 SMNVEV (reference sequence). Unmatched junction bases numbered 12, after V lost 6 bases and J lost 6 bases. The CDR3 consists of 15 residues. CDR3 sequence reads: CASSRLGDRSQTQYF. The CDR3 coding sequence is TGTGCCAGCAGCAGACTCGGGGACAGGTCCCAGACCCAGTACTTC.

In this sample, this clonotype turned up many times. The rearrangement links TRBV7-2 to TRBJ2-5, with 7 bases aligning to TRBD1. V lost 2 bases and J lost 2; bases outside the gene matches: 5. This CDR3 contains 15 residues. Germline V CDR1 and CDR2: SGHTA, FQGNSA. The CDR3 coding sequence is TGTGCCAGCAGCTTACCCCGGACAGGACAAGAGACCCAGTACTTC. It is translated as CASSLPRTGQETQYF.

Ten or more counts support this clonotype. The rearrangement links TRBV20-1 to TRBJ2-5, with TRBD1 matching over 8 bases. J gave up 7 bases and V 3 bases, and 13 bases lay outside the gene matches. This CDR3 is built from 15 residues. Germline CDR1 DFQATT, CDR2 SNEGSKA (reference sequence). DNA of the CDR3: TGCAGTGCTAGGGTCGAGGACAGGGATTATGGGACCCAGTACTTC. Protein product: CSARVEDRDYGTQYF.

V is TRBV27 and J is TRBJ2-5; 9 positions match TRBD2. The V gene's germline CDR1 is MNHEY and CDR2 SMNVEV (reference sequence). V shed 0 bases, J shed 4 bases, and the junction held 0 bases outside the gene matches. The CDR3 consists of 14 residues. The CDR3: CASSLSTSGETQYF. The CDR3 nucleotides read TGTGCCAGCAGTTTATCGACTAGCGGAGAGACCCAGTACTTC.

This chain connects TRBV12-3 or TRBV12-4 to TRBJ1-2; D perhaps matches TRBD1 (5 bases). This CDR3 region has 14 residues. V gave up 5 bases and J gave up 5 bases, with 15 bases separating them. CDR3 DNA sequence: TGTGCCAGCAGTCCCGGGACCTACCTGTATGGCTACACCTTC. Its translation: CASSPGTYLYGYTF.

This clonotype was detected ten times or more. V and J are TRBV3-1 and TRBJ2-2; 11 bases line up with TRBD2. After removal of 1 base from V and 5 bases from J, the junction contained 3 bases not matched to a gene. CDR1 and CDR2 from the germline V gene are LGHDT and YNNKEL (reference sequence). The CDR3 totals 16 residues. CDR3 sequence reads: CASSQASGRLTGELFF. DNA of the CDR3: TGTGCCAGCAGCCAAGCTAGCGGGAGGCTGACCGGGGAGCTGTTTTTT.

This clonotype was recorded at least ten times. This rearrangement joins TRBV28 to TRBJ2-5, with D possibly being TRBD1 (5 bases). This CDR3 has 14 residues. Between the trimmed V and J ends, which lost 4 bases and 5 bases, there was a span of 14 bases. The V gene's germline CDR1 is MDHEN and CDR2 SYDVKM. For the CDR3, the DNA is TGTGCCAGCAGTTACTTTGACAGCCGGGAGACCCAGTACTTC. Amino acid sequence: CASSYFDSRETQYF.

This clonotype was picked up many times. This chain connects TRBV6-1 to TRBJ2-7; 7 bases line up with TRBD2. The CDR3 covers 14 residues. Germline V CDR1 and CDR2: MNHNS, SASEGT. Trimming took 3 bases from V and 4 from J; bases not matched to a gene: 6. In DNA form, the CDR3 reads TGTGCCAGCAGTGAGCGGGAGCGGGGATACGAGCAGTACTTC. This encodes CASSERERGYEQYF.

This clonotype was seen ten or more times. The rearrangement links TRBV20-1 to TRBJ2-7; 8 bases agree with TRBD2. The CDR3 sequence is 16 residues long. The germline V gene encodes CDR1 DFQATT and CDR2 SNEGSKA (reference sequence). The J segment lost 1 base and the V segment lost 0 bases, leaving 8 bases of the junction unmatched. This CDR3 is CSARDFMVAGSYEQYF. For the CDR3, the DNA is TGCAGTGCTAGAGATTTCATGGTAGCGGGATCCTACGAGCAGTACTTC.

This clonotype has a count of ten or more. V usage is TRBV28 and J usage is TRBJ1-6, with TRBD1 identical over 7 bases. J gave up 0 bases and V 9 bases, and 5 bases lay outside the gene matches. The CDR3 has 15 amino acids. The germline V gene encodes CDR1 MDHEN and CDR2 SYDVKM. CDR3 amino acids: CASLQGSSYNSPLHF. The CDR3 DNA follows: TGTGCCAGTCTACAGGGGAGCTCCTATAATTCACCCCTCCACTTT.

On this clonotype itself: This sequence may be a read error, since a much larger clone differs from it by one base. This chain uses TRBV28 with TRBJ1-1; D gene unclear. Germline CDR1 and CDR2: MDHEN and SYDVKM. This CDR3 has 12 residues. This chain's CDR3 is CASSPSKIRACF. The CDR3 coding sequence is TGTGCCAGCAGTCCTTCGAAGATTCGGGCTTGCTTT.

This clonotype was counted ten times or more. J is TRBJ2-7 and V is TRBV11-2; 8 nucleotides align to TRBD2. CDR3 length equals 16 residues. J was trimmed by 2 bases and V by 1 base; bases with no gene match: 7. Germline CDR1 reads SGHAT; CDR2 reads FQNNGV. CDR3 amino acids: CASSLVGSGAPYEQYF. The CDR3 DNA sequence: TGTGCCAGCAGCTTAGTTGGTAGCGGGGCCCCCTACGAGCAGTACTTC.

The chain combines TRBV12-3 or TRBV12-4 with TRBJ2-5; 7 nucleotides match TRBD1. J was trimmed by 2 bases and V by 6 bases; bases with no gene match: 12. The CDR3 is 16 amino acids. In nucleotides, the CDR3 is TGTGCCAGCAGCCCGCAGGGGACAGAATTTCAAGAGACCCAGTACTTC. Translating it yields CASSPQGTEFQETQYF.

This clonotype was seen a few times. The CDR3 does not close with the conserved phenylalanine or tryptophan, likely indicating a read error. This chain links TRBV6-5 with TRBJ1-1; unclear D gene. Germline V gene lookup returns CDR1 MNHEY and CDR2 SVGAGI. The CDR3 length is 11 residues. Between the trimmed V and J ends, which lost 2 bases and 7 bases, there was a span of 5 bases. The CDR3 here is CASSYGGEAFL. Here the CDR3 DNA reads TGTGCCAGCAGTTACGGAGGTGAAGCTTTCCTT.

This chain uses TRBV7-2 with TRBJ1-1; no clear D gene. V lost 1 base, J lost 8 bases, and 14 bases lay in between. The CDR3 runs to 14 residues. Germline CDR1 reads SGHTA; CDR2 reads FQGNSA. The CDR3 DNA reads TGTGCCAGCAGCTTAGAAGTGAGTGTCATCGAAGCTTTCTTT. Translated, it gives CASSLEVSVIEAFF.

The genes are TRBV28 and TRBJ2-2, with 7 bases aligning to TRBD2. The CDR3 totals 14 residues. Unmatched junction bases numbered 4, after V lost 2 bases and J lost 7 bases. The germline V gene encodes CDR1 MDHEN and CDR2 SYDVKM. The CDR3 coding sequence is TGTGCCAGCAGTTTAAGGGAGGGGTACGGGGAGCTGTTTTTT. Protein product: CASSLREGYGELFF.

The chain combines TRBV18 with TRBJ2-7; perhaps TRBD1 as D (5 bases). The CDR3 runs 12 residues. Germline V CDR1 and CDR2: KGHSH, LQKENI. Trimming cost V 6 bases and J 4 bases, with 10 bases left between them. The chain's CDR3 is CASSPDIYEQYF. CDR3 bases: TGTGCCAGCTCCCCGGACATTTACGAGCAGTACTTC.

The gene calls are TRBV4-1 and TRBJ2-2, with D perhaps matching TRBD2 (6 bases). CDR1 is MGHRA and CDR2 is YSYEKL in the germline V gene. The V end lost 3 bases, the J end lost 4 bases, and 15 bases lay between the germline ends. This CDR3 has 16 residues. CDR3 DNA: TGCGCCAGCAGCCAGCAGCCGGACGGGGGCACCGGGGAGCTGTTTTTT. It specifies CASSQQPDGGTGELFF.

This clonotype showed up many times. Here the CDR3 DNA reads TGTGCCACCAGCTCATGGGGCAGGAACCGGTATGGCTACACCTTC. Protein sequence: CATSSWGRNRYGYTF. The gene calls are TRBV15 and TRBJ1-2; TRBD1 is a possible D gene (5 bases). Between the trimmed V and J ends, which lost 5 bases and 5 bases, there was a span of 18 bases. The CDR3 has 15 residues. CDR1 and CDR2 (germline): LNHNV, YYDKDF (reference sequence).

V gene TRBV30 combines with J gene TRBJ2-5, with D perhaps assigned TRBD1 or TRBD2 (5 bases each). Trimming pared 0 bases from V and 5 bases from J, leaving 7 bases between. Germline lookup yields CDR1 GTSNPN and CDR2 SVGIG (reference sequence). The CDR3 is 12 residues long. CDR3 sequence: CAWSVGEETQYF. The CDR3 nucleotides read TGTGCCTGGAGTGTAGGGGAGGAGACCCAGTACTTC.

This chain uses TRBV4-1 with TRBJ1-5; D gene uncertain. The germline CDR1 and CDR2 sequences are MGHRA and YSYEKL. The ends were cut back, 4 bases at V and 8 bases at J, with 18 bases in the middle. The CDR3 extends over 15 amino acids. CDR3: CASSPRYMDREPQHF. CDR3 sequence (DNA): TGCGCCAGCAGCCCCCGCTATATGGATCGGGAGCCCCAGCATTTT.